This T cell receptor beta chain was obtained from a study of memory CD4+ T cells and cytomegalovirus serostatus. CDR3 length: 15 amino acids. The germline gives CDR1 SGHVS, CDR2 FQNEAQ. V was clipped by 3 bases and J by 1 base, with 9 bases between them. The table came from immunoSEQ multiplex PCR; TCRdb's copy has only in-frame clones and leaves some out. The sample contains 48,000 or so clones, over 75% of which appear only once. Single viable CD3+CD4+CD8-CD45RO+ cells were sorted as the memory CD4+ T cells. The source material was memory CD4+ T cells from blood. The sequence was collected from an adult in good health and CMV-seronegative. The rearrangement links TRBV7-8 to TRBJ2-2; D is possibly TRBD1 (5 bases). The CDR3 sequence is CASSFVTGNTGELFF. In DNA form, the CDR3 reads TGTGCCAGCAGCTTTGTAACAGGGAACACCGGGGAGCTGTTTTTT.